These T cell receptor beta chains were read from a single sample in a study of cytomegalovirus exposure and HLA in healthy donors. Profiled with immunoSEQ multiplex PCR; TCRdb holds only in-frame clones, not every one. The sample consists of a few hundred thousand clones, about nine tenths of them appearing once. The specimen sequenced was PBMCs. These receptors came from a woman aged 18-29 years in good health and CMV-seronegative. Both conserved end residues are part of each CDR3. Each record gives: V gene, clone size, J gene, D gene, CDR3 protein, CDR3 DNA. A D gene is named only where the DNA matches it firmly. Size is omitted from some rows. Given values are once, few, many or a class for expanded clones.

>TRBV27|-|TRBJ2-1|-
CASSHSYNEQFF
TGTGCCAGCAGTCACTCCTACAATGAGCAGTTCTTC
>TRBV28|-|TRBJ1-2|-
CASSLTNYGYTF
TGTGCCAGCAGCCTAACTAACTATGGCTACACCTTC
>TRBV28|-|TRBJ2-1|-
CASGGHSYNEQFF
TGTGCCAGCGGGGGCCACTCCTACAATGAGCAGTTCTTC
>TRBV28|-|TRBJ2-2|TRBD2
CASSITAGGPGELFF
TGTGCCAGCAGTATTACAGCGGGGGGGCCCGGGGAGCTGTTTTTT
>TRBV4-1|once|TRBJ2-1|-
CASSQVGLAKGNEQFF
TGCGCCAGCAGCCAAGTTGGCCTAGCGAAAGGCAATGAGCAGTTCTTC
>TRBV6-6|-|TRBJ1-6|TRBD1
CASSIPGTGNSPLHF
TGTGCCAGCAGTATCCCCGGGACAGGCAATTCACCCCTCCACTTT
>TRBV25-1|-|TRBJ2-5|-
CASSESGAIQETQYF
TGTGCCAGCAGTGAATCAGGGGCCATACAAGAGACCCAGTACTTC
>TRBV4-2|-|TRBJ2-5|-
CASSQDVLRIAVREETQYF
TGTGCCAGCAGCCAAGACGTGTTGCGAATAGCGGTGAGAGAAGAGACCCAGTACTTC
>TRBV11-2|-|TRBJ1-1|-
CASSLDPGLNTEAFF
TGTGCCAGCAGCTTAGACCCGGGTTTGAACACTGAAGCTTTCTTT
>TRBV28|-|TRBJ2-7|TRBD1
CASRPGQGILYEQYF
TGTGCCAGCAGACCGGGACAGGGGATCCTCTACGAGCAGTACTTC
>TRBV4-1|-|TRBJ1-1|-
CASSSSGTGRATEAFF
TGCGCCAGCAGCTCCAGTGGAACAGGGAGGGCCACTGAAGCTTTCTTT
>TRBV2|-|TRBJ2-5|TRBD2
CASPSGAETQYF
TGTGCCAGCCCGAGCGGGGCGGAGACCCAGTACTTC
>TRBV7-2|-|TRBJ2-7|TRBD1
CASSLGQIRTGSPYEQYF
TGTGCCAGCAGCTTAGGGCAGATCAGGACAGGGAGTCCCTACGAGCAGTACTTC
>TRBV30|-|TRBJ2-3|TRBD2
CAGSGGFGTDTQYF
TGTGCCGGGAGCGGGGGGTTTGGCACAGATACGCAGTATTTT
>TRBV7-2|-|TRBJ2-4|TRBD2
CASSPPTSSGRAKNIQYF
TGTGCCAGCAGCCCCCCGACTAGTAGCGGGAGGGCAAAAAACATTCAGTACTTC
>TRBV5-1|few|TRBJ2-1|-
CASSFAPGAQYNEQFF
TGCGCCAGCAGCTTCGCCCCGGGAGCACAATACAATGAGCAGTTCTTC
>TRBV6-5|-|TRBJ2-5|-
CASSLQGGQETQYF
TGTGCCAGCAGTCTACAGGGGGGGCAAGAGACCCAGTACTTC
>TRBV6-1|many|TRBJ2-7|TRBD1
CASSARTGEVDEQYF
TGTGCCAGCAGTGCCAGGACAGGGGAGGTGGACGAGCAGTACTTC
>TRBV4-2|few|TRBJ2-7|TRBD2
CASSHRLAGYEQYF
TGTGCCAGCAGCCACCGACTAGCGGGCTACGAGCAGTACTTC
>TRBV6-1|-|TRBJ1-2|TRBD1
CASATGTVSDGYTF
TGTGCCAGCGCGACAGGGACGGTATCGGATGGCTACACCTTC
>TRBV10-3|-|TRBJ2-7|TRBD1
CAIRTGQGTYEQYF
TGTGCCATCAGAACGGGACAGGGAACCTACGAGCAGTACTTC
>TRBV4-2|-|TRBJ2-1|-
CASSQEYLVNEQFF
TGTGCCAGCAGCCAAGAGTATTTAGTTAATGAGCAGTTCTTC
>TRBV30|-|TRBJ2-1|-
CAWSVILGRGQFF
TGTGCCTGGAGTGTGATTCTGGGGCGTGGGCAGTTCTTC
>TRBV5-1|-|TRBJ2-3|TRBD2
CASSFLPPGLAGGTDTQYF
TGCGCCAGCAGCTTCCTCCCACCGGGACTAGCGGGAGGCACAGATACGCAGTATTTT
>TRBV5-5|-|TRBJ1-5|-
CASSLVPGMVQPQHF
TGTGCCAGCAGCTTGGTGCCGGGGATGGTTCAGCCCCAGCATTTT
>TRBV7-6|few|TRBJ2-7|TRBD1
CASSPGQGVDEQYF
TGTGCCAGCAGCCCGGGACAGGGGGTCGACGAGCAGTACTTC
>TRBV19|-|TRBJ1-2|TRBD1
CASSILAGGYGYTF
TGTGCCAGTAGTATTTTGGCAGGGGGCTATGGCTACACCTTC
>TRBV7-6|once|TRBJ2-7|TRBD2
CASSFASGAYYEQYF
TGTGCCAGCAGCTTCGCTAGCGGGGCTTACTACGAGCAGTACTTC
>TRBV28|-|TRBJ2-3|TRBD1
CASSSPGQGGDTQYF
TGTGCCAGCAGTTCCCCCGGACAGGGCGGAGATACGCAGTATTTT
>TRBV7-2|-|TRBJ2-4|TRBD1
CASSSTKPGQKQYF
TGTGCCAGCAGCTCTACCAAACCGGGACAGAAACAGTACTTC
>TRBV5-6|once|TRBJ1-5|TRBD1
CASSLYAGTDSNQPQHF
TGTGCCAGCAGCTTGTACGCTGGGACAGATAGCAATCAGCCCCAGCATTTT
>TRBV6-1|-|TRBJ1-2|TRBD1
CASSLTGLYGYTF
TGTGCCAGCAGTTTGACAGGGCTCTATGGCTACACCTTC
>TRBV5-6|-|TRBJ2-1|-
CASSWGDEQFF
TGTGCCAGCAGCTGGGGGGATGAGCAGTTCTTC
>TRBV9|-|TRBJ2-7|TRBD2
CASSPRGGLSYEQYF
TGTGCCAGCAGCCCCCGGGGGGGGCTTTCCTACGAGCAGTACTTC
>TRBV11-2|-|TRBJ2-1|TRBD2
CASSPVSGGAGNEQFF
TGTGCCAGCAGCCCTGTAAGCGGGGGGGCCGGGAATGAGCAGTTCTTC
>TRBV7-9|-|TRBJ2-1|-
CASSSDMAQGPSYNEQFF
TGTGCCAGCAGCTCCGATATGGCCCAGGGTCCCAGCTACAATGAGCAGTTCTTC
>TRBV6-5|-|TRBJ2-3|TRBD1
CASSYQGVTDTQYF
TGTGCCAGCAGTTACCAGGGGGTGACAGATACGCAGTATTTT
>TRBV4-1|-|TRBJ2-7|TRBD1
CASSHGTGEVYEQYF
TGCGCCAGCAGCCATGGGACAGGTGAAGTCTACGAGCAGTACTTC
>TRBV6-1|-|TRBJ2-5|TRBD2
CASAGLASRQETQYF
TGTGCCAGCGCCGGACTAGCGTCGAGACAAGAGACCCAGTACTTC
>TRBV9|-|TRBJ2-1|-
CASSPRLSSYNEQFF
TGTGCCAGCAGCCCGCGGCTAAGCTCCTACAATGAGCAGTTCTTC
>TRBV14|-|TRBJ2-3|-
CASSYLERKWADTQYF
TGTGCCAGCAGCTATCTCGAGAGGAAGTGGGCAGATACGCAGTATTTT
>TRBV5-1|-|TRBJ1-1|-
CASSLQSGNTEAFF
TGCGCCAGCAGCTTGCAATCGGGGAACACTGAAGCTTTCTTT